In this sample, the clone carrying this T cell receptor (beta chain) turned up many times. The antigen remains undetermined. This entry comes from a study of regulatory T cells in long-lasting Graves disease. Study-wide findings and caveats: Persistent Graves' patients had lower TCR diversity than newly diagnosed ones.

CDR1 and CDR2 (germline): DFQATT, SNEGSKA (reference sequence). Between the trimmed V and J ends, which lost 5 bases and 6 bases, there was a span of 11 bases. This CDR3 is built from 12 residues. Time point defined: newly diagnosed GD, antithyroid drugs for less than 3 months. The TCR library was made from RNA that had been extracted from PBMCs in TRIzol. American Thyroid Association guidelines defined Graves' disease diagnosis. Researchers made TCR beta libraries by using iRepertoire HTBI primers and running Arm-PCR on CDR3 regions. MiXCR was run by TCRdb on the multiplex PCR reads, yielding one entry per CDR3 protein. The sample lists 540,000 or so distinct CDR3 sequences, 13% seen once, with roughly 10% in the top ten. These data are also associated with another study on T cells in Graves' hyperthyroidism and ophthalmopathy.

This specimen consisted of peripheral blood mononuclear cells (PBMCs), obtained at new diagnosis, from a patient treated with antithyroid drugs. This sequence originates from a man aged 25 to 40 with Graves disease. The chain joins TRBV20-1 to TRBJ2-1; no reliable D call. The CDR3 loop reads CSAPLEINEQFF. DNA of the CDR3: TGCAGTGCTCCCCTAGAAATCAATGAGCAGTTCTTC.